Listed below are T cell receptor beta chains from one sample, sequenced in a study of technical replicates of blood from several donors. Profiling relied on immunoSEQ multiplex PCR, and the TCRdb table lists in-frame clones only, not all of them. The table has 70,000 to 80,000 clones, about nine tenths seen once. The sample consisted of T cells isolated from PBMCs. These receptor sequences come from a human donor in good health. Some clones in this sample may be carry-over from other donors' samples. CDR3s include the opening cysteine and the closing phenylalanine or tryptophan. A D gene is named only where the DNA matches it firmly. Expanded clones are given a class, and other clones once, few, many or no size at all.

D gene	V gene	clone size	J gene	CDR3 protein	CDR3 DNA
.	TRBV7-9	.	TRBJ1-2	CASSLSGRSANYGYTF	TGTGCCAGCAGCTTATCGGGTCGCTCAGCTAACTATGGCTACACCTTC
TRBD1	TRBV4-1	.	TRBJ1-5	CASSPTGARNQPQHF	TGCGCCAGCAGCCCTACAGGGGCGCGCAATCAGCCCCAGCATTTT
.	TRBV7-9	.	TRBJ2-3	CASPRGDTQYF	TGTGCCAGCCCTAGGGGAGATACGCAGTATTTT
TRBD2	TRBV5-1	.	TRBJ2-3	CASSSSGGALDTQYF	TGCGCCAGCAGCTCAAGCGGGGGGGCCTTAGATACGCAGTATTTT
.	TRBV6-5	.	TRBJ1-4	CASSDRQGHEKLFF	TGTGCCAGCAGCGATAGGCAGGGGCATGAAAAACTGTTTTTT
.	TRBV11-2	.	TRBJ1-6	CASSLGILRLGNSPLHF	TGTGCCAGCAGCTTAGGGATCTTGCGACTTGGGAATTCACCCCTCCACTTT
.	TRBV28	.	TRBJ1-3	CASTHGQSGNTIYF	TGTGCCAGCACTCATGGACAGTCTGGAAACACCATATATTTT
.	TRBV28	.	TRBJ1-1	CASRAGSWDTEAFF	TGTGCCAGCAGGGCGGGGTCTTGGGACACTGAAGCTTTCTTT
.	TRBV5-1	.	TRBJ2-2	CASSLELVPTGELFF	TGCGCCAGCAGCTTGGAACTAGTGCCCACCGGGGAGCTGTTTTTT
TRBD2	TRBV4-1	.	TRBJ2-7	CASSSGLADEQYF	TGCGCCAGCAGCTCGGGACTAGCGGACGAGCAGTACTTC
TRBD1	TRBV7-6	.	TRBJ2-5	CASSSDPDRAGTQYF	TGTGCCAGCAGCTCCGATCCGGACAGGGCGGGGACCCAGTACTTC
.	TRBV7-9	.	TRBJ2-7	CASVGGSEEQYF	TGTGCCAGCGTTGGTGGTAGTGAAGAGCAGTACTTC
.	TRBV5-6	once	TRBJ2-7	CASSFFAGADEQYF	TGTGCCAGCAGCTTTTTCGCGGGTGCTGACGAGCAGTACTTC
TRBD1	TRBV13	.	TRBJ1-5	CASSLTTGQGRNQPQHF	TGTGCCAGCAGCTTAACCACGGGACAGGGGCGAAATCAGCCCCAGCATTTT
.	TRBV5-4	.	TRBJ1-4	CASSFTRDMTNEKLFF	TGTGCCAGCAGCTTCACCCGGGACATGACTAATGAAAAACTGTTTTTT
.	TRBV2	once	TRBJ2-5	CASSLSREGVFQETQYF	TGTGCCAGCAGTCTATCCCGTGAAGGGGTTTTCCAAGAGACCCAGTACTTC
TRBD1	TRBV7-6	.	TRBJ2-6	CASSHGDRESGANVLTF	TGTGCCAGCAGCCACGGGGACAGGGAATCTGGGGCCAACGTCCTGACTTTC
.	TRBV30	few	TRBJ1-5	CAWSVKGGNQPQHF	TGTGCCTGGAGTGTCAAAGGGGGAAATCAGCCCCAGCATTTT
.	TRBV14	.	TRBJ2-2	CASSQAPGMGTGELFF	TGTGCCAGCAGCCAAGCCCCAGGGATGGGTACCGGGGAGCTGTTTTTT
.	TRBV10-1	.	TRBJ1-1	CASSPVQGNTEAFF	TGCGCCAGCAGTCCGGTACAGGGGAACACTGAAGCTTTCTTT
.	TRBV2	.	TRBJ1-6	CAGEGGPSGSYNSPLHF	TGTGCCGGCGAAGGGGGTCCTTCGGGCTCCTATAATTCACCCCTCCACTTT
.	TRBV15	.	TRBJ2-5	CATSSLLGGDRTQYF	TGTGCCACCAGCAGCCTACTAGGGGGGGATAGGACCCAGTACTTC
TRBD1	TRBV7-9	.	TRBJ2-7	CASSSTGVTYEQYF	TGTGCCAGCAGCTCCACAGGGGTGACTTACGAGCAGTACTTC